Described below is a single T cell receptor (beta chain) sequence and its context. This sample was included in a study of blood T cell repertoires in COVID-19. Looking at the study overall: Acute and convalescent COVID-19 samples came from the United States, Italy and Spain. From T cells, B-cell-depleted T cells, or PBMCs came the material, which was cDNA or gDNA.

Original analysis: Amplified reference gene primers provided the basis for estimating nucleated cell counts. Using immunoSEQ multiplex PCR, the repertoire was profiled, and TCRdb retains in-frame clones only, with some absent. For V, J and clone size, that table is used; D and trimming come from the DNA. The data contain tens of thousands of clones, about four fifths of them singletons. This CDR3 comprises 14 residues. Germline V lookup: CDR1 LNHDA, CDR2 SQIVND (reference sequence). V gave up 3 bases and J gave up 3 bases; unmatched junction bases: 4. The sequence was collected from a human donor in a cohort sampled during active COVID-19. The chain is built from TRBV19 and TRBJ2-7; TRBD2 aligns across 8 bases. The sample was peripheral blood. The CDR3 region is CASSIQGLGYEQYF. Written as DNA, the CDR3 is TGTGCCAGTAGTATCCAGGGACTAGGCTACGAGCAGTACTTC. Based on the CDR3 plus reference TRBV19 and TRBJ2-7, the full variable domain is DGGITQSPKYLFRKEGQNVTLSCEQNLNHDAMYWYRQDPGQGLRLIYYSQIVNDFQKGDIAEGYSVSREKKESFPLTVTSAQKNPTAFYLCASSIQGLGYEQYFGPGTRLTVT.